These 32 T cell receptor beta chains came from one sample sequenced in a study of human T cells and chemical hapten exposure. Each CDR3 protein gets one entry after TCRdb re-called the RACE reads with MiXCR. The sample consists of roughly 260,000 distinct CDR3 sequences, approximately 8.6% of them appearing once. Noted time point: pre-sensitization, week 0. Treatment indicated: therapeutic diphenylcyclopropenone sensitization with weekly scalp DPC. Sequencing was performed on whole blood, taken in connection with sensitization to the hapten diphenylcyclopropenone (DPC). The receptors originated from a woman in her thirties or forties with alopecia areata. Some clones in this sample may be carry-over from other donors' samples.

The gene calls are TRBV7-2 and TRBJ2-5, with 7 positions matching TRBD1. The CDR3 loop spans 12 amino acids. The germline gives CDR1 SGHTA, CDR2 FQGNSA. J was trimmed by 13 bases and V by 4 bases; bases with no gene match: 9. The CDR3: CASSSNGQVPYF. Written as DNA, the CDR3 is TGTGCCAGCAGCTCCAACGGACAGGTCCCGTACTTC.

This clonotype was recorded at least ten times. The genes are TRBV7-6 and TRBJ2-1; 9 bases are a match to TRBD1. This CDR3 spans 16 amino acids. The ends lost 3 bases at V and 6 bases at J; junction bases unmatched: 9. CDR1 and CDR2 (germline): SGHVS, FNYEAQ. The CDR3 loop is CASSLLGGQGPNEQFF. The DNA of the CDR3 is TGTGCCAGCAGCTTGCTCGGGGGACAGGGTCCCAATGAGCAGTTCTTC.

This clonotype has just a few counts. This chain uses TRBV3-1 with TRBJ1-5; D ambiguous. V lost 3 bases to trimming and J lost 2 bases, with 5 bases between them. CDR3 length: 13 residues. CDR1 is LGHDT and CDR2 is YNNKEL in the germline V gene (reference sequence). The DNA for the CDR3 is TGTGCCAGCAGCCATACGGGCAATCAGCCCCAGCATTTT. Encoded protein: CASSHTGNQPQHF.

This clonotype was counted between two and nine times. The gene calls are TRBV29-1 and TRBJ2-7; TRBD1 matches 7 bases. The length of the CDR3 is 14 residues. With 6 bases clipped from V and 2 bases from J, the junction kept 10 bases outside the gene matches. Germline lookup yields CDR1 SQVTM and CDR2 ANQGSEA. This CDR3 is CSVPAGTAPYEQYF. As DNA, the CDR3 is TGCAGCGTGCCCGCAGGGACAGCCCCCTACGAGCAGTACTTC.

A few counts support this clonotype. The chain combines TRBV24-1 with TRBJ2-5; TRBD1 aligns across 10 bases. Germline CDR1 is KGHDR and CDR2 is SFDVKD. This CDR3 spans 17 amino acids. V shed 4 bases and J 1 base; nucleotides not matched to a gene: 8. CDR3 in DNA: TGTGCCACCAGTGACGACTCCGGGACAGGGGTCCAAGAGACCCAGTACTTC. Amino acids: CATSDDSGTGVQETQYF.

There are a few counts of this clonotype. The rearrangement links TRBV29-1 to TRBJ2-7; D unclear. Per the germline V gene, CDR1 is SQVTM and CDR2 is ANQGSEA. The CDR3 has 12 amino acids. With 0 bases removed from V and 0 bases from J, the gap between germline ends came to 3 bases. Written as DNA, the CDR3 is TGCAGCGTTGAAGAGAGCTCCTACGAGCAGTACTTC. As protein: CSVEESSYEQYF.

This chain joins TRBV6-5 and TRBJ1-3; 7 bases match TRBD1. J was trimmed by 2 bases and V by 2 bases; bases with no gene match: 6. This CDR3 contains 16 residues. The V gene's germline CDR1 is MNHEY and CDR2 SVGAGI. DNA of the CDR3: TGTGCCAGCAGTTACCTCGCCCAGGGGGCTGGAAACACCATATATTTT. This gives the protein CASSYLAQGAGNTIYF.

The chain employs TRBV25-1 and TRBJ2-5; D gene unclear. Germline V gene data show CDR1 as MGHDK and CDR2 as SYGVNS. Trimming took 0 bases from V and 5 from J, leaving 7 bases between them. The CDR3 sequence is 13 residues long. The CDR3, as DNA: TGTGCCAGCAGTGAATATACCCCGGAGACCCAGTACTTC. Its translation is CASSEYTPETQYF. Using reference TRBV25-1 and TRBJ2-5 for the parts outside the CDR3, the full variable domain is EADIYQTPRYLVIGTGKKITLECSQTMGHDKMYWYQQDPGMELHLIHYSYGVNSTEKGDLSSESTVSRIRTEHFPLTLESARPSHTSQYLCASSEYTPETQYFGPGTRLLVL.

V usage is TRBV28 and J usage is TRBJ2-7, with 8 bases aligning to TRBD1. The CDR3 has 16 residues. CDR1 is MDHEN, CDR2 SYDVKM, per germline. J lost 3 bases, V lost 3 bases, and 10 bases had no gene match. For the CDR3, the DNA is TGTGCCAGCAGTTTGTTACAGACAGGGGCGGGCTACGAGCAGTACTTC. It translates to CASSLLQTGAGYEQYF.

This chain joins TRBV11-2 and TRBJ2-2; no reliable D call. This CDR3 comprises 14 residues. The germline V gene encodes CDR1 SGHAT and CDR2 FQNNGV. V lost 5 bases, J lost 0 bases, and 7 bases lay in between. CDR3 DNA: TGTGCCAGCAGCCGCGGTGCGAACACCGGGGAGCTGTTTTTT. Residues: CASSRGANTGELFF.

This clonotype was seen only a few times. The chain joins TRBV28 to TRBJ2-1, with D possibly TRBD2 on 6 matching bases. This CDR3 is 16 amino acids long. Trimming pared 5 bases from V and 4 bases from J, leaving 18 bases between. From germline, CDR1 is MDHEN and CDR2 SYDVKM. CDR3 loop: CASSISAGPAYNEQFF. The CDR3 nucleotides are TGTGCCAGCAGTATTAGTGCGGGGCCCGCTTACAATGAGCAGTTCTTC.

The chain uses TRBV5-1 and TRBJ1-6; D is unresolved. The germline V and J ends were trimmed by 4 bases and 13 bases, with 21 bases remaining between them. The CDR3 runs 15 residues. CDR1 is SGHRS, CDR2 YFSETQ, per germline. Here the CDR3 reads CASSRIGPGGSPLHF. CDR3 DNA sequence: TGCGCCAGCAGCCGGATCGGGCCGGGAGGATCCCCCCTCCACTTT.

About this clonotype itself: Mismatch with germline at one junction end may stem from a read error. This sequence joins TRBV6-1 and TRBJ2-5, with D hard to call. This CDR3 region has 14 residues. From germline, CDR1 is MNHNS and CDR2 SASEGT. The CDR3 DNA reads as TGTGCCAGCAGTGAAGGGTTTGGGCAAGAGACCCAGAACTTC. It yields the protein CASSEGFGQETQNF.

This clonotype was seen more than once but under ten times. The rearrangement uses TRBV4-2 and TRBJ1-5; D gene unclear. The V end was cut by 0 bases, the J end by 5 bases, with 5 bases between. Germline-derived CDR1 and CDR2 are LGHNA and YNFKEQ. The CDR3 runs to 13 residues. CDR3 in DNA: TGTGCCAGCAGCCAAGATCGGCATCAGCCCCAGCATTTT. Translated, it gives CASSQDRHQPQHF.

This clonotype was seen a handful of times. The chain has TRBV29-1 and TRBJ2-6; D unclear. Trimming took off 4 bases at V and 0 bases at J, with 7 bases between the two ends. This CDR3 is 14 amino acids long. Germline V gene data show CDR1 as SQVTM and CDR2 as ANQGSEA. CDR3 loop: CSVVEGSGANVLTF. The CDR3 nucleotides read TGCAGCGTTGTCGAAGGCTCTGGGGCCAACGTCCTGACTTTC.

This clonotype was found many times. The V and J genes are TRBV11-3 and TRBJ2-1, with D maybe TRBD2 (7 bases). CDR1 and CDR2 from the germline V gene are SGHNT and YENEEA. The CDR3 totals 16 residues. V shed 5 bases and J shed 4 bases, with 18 bases lying between them. The CDR3 is CASSPPNRGGYNEQFF. In nucleotides, the CDR3 is TGTGCCAGCAGCCCACCAAATAGGGGGGGTTACAATGAGCAGTTCTTC. Full variable domain (missing parts from reference TRBV11-3 and TRBJ2-1): EAGVVQSPRYKIIEKKQPVAFWCNPISGHNTLYWYLQNLGQGPELLIRYENEEAVDDSQLPKDRFSAERLKGVDSTLKIQPAELGDSAVYLCASSPPNRGGYNEQFFGPGTRLTVL.

This clonotype was seen a few times. The chain recombines TRBV6-2 or TRBV6-3 with TRBJ1-1; TRBD1 agrees at 9 bases. The CDR3 has 13 amino acids. Per the germline V gene, CDR1 is MNHEY and CDR2 is SVGEGT. V lost 7 bases and J lost 7; bases outside the gene matches: 7. The CDR3 DNA sequence: TGTGCCAGCAATGGACAGGGGAAAGTTGAAGCTTTCTTT. Protein sequence: CASNGQGKVEAFF.

Note on this clonotype: Being one base from a much bigger clone, this may be a read error. V usage is TRBV20-1 and J usage is TRBJ2-7; TRBD2 is a possible D gene (6 bases). Germline V gene sequence: CDR1 DFQATT, CDR2 SNEGSKA (reference sequence). The CDR3 extends over 13 amino acids. The CDR3 DNA is TGCAGTGCTAGCGGGAGTACGGCCTACGAGCTGTACTTC. Residues: CSASGSTAYELYF.

The sample holds a few counts of this clonotype. The chain links TRBV7-9 to TRBJ2-5; D unclear. V lost 3 bases and J 4 bases, leaving 18 bases between the germline ends. The V gene's germline CDR1 is SEHNR and CDR2 FQNEAQ (reference sequence). The CDR3 has 16 residues. CDR3 sequence (DNA): TGTGCCAGCAGCTTCTACCTCGGCGACTTTAGAGAGACCCAGTACTTC. Translating gives CASSFYLGDFRETQYF.

This sequence joins TRBV9 and TRBJ1-2, with TRBD1 identical over 8 bases. This CDR3 has 14 amino acids. Trimming at V came to 1 base and at J to 8 bases, leaving 7 bases not matched to a gene. CDR1 is SGDLS, CDR2 YYNGEE, per germline. The CDR3 loop reads CASSVNQGAGGYTF. The DNA of the CDR3 is TGTGCCAGCAGCGTAAACCAGGGGGCCGGAGGCTACACCTTC.

In DNA, the CDR3 is TGTGCCAGCAGTTTTCTGGGGATCGGCCAGCCCCAGCATTTT. Protein product: CASSFLGIGQPQHF. The V and J genes are TRBV12-3 or TRBV12-4 and TRBJ1-5; D unresolved. V lost 3 bases to trimming and J lost 7 bases, with 13 bases between them. The CDR3 spans 14 residues.

This clonotype occurred a few times. The rearrangement uses TRBV10-3 and TRBJ2-5; D gene ambiguous. Germline-derived CDR1 and CDR2 are ENHRY and SYGVKD. V was clipped by 0 bases and J by 8 bases, with 10 bases between them. This CDR3 is built from 13 residues. CDR3 sequence reads: CAISESQPVTQYF. As DNA, the CDR3 is TGTGCCATCAGTGAGTCCCAGCCGGTAACCCAGTACTTC.

The chain employs TRBV28 and TRBJ2-7, with a possible D match to TRBD2 (6 bases). V shed 8 bases and J shed 1 base, with 18 bases lying between them. Germline loops: CDR1 MDHEN, CDR2 SYDVKM. The CDR3 is 15 residues long. The CDR3 bases are TGTGCCAGCGGCCTGACTAGACCGAATTCCTACGAGCAGTACTTC. It yields the protein CASGLTRPNSYEQYF.

This clonotype has a count of ten or more. This sequence joins TRBV12-3 or TRBV12-4 and TRBJ1-4; D not certain. This CDR3 is 11 amino acids long. V was pared by 6 bases and J by 4 bases, with 3 bases between. The chain's CDR3 is CASRNNEKLFF. The CDR3 bases are TGTGCCAGCAGAAATAATGAAAAACTGTTTTTT.

The CDR3 loop is CSARPYRGKFPEQYF. The CDR3 DNA follows: TGCAGTGCTAGACCTTACCGCGGGAAGTTCCCCGAGCAGTACTTC. The V and J genes are TRBV20-1 and TRBJ2-7, with TRBD2 as a possible D gene (6 bases). CDR1 is DFQATT, CDR2 SNEGSKA, per germline (reference sequence). The CDR3 sequence is 15 residues long. Trimming took 2 bases from V and 6 from J, leaving 20 bases between them.

This clonotype was observed many times. The V call is TRBV10-3, the J call TRBJ1-1, with TRBD1 identical over 10 bases. Germline CDR1 ENHRY, CDR2 SYGVKD. The junction had 10 bases not matched to a gene; V was cut back by 6 bases and J by 6 bases. This CDR3 comprises 15 residues. CDR3 DNA sequence: TGTGCCATCAGGCGACAGGGGGCGGACGGGGCTGAAGCTTTCTTT. It codes for CAIRRQGADGAEAFF.

This clonotype was recorded a few times. The chain couples TRBV5-1 to TRBJ1-4; D unresolved. V gave up 4 bases and J gave up 4 bases, with 8 bases separating them. In germline, CDR1 is SGHRS, CDR2 YFSETQ. This CDR3 comprises 13 residues. The CDR3 loop is CASSHPVNEKLFF. CDR3 coding DNA: TGCGCCAGCAGCCATCCAGTTAATGAAAAACTGTTTTTT.

This clonotype was seen only a few times. The chain couples TRBV27 to TRBJ2-1; 10 bases line up with TRBD2. The CDR3 spans 14 residues. Germline lookup yields CDR1 MNHEY and CDR2 SMNVEV (reference sequence). Trimming removed 2 bases from V and 6 bases from J; junction bases left unmatched: 1. The CDR3 DNA is TGTGCCAGCAGTTTACGACTAGCGGGCAATGAGCAGTTCTTC. Residues: CASSLRLAGNEQFF.

Only a few counts were recorded for this clonotype. The gene calls are TRBV6-5 and TRBJ2-7; no clear D gene. Trimming shortened V by 2 bases and J by 4 bases, and 9 bases separated the two germline ends. Germline CDR1 MNHEY, CDR2 SVGAGI. The CDR3 runs to 13 residues. The CDR3 DNA follows: TGTGCCAGCAGTTACGTGGGCCCGTACGAGCAGTACTTC. Translated: CASSYVGPYEQYF.

This chain connects TRBV7-2 to TRBJ2-2, with 7 nucleotides matching TRBD2. Per germline, CDR1 SGHTA and CDR2 FQGNSA. The CDR3 has 15 amino acids. Germline trimming cut 0 bases from V and 7 bases from J; bases unmatched to any gene: 5. The CDR3 DNA is TGTGCCAGCAGCTTAGCGGGAGGGCGTGGCGGGGAGCTGTTTTTT. It is translated as CASSLAGGRGGELFF.

This clonotype occurred many times. V gene TRBV27 combines with J gene TRBJ2-1, with 8 bases identical to TRBD2. Germline V CDR1 and CDR2: MNHEY, SMNVEV (reference sequence). The CDR3 consists of 15 residues. Losses at the gene ends were 8 bases for V and 8 bases for J; bases not matched to a gene: 14. The CDR3 sequence: CASGSGAGGPHEQFF. DNA of the CDR3: TGTGCCAGCGGCTCCGGTGCGGGAGGCCCCCATGAGCAGTTCTTC.

This chain joins TRBV2 and TRBJ1-5, with D uncertain. V dropped 3 bases and J dropped 3 bases, with 9 bases sitting between them. In germline, CDR1 is SNHLY, CDR2 FYNNEI. The CDR3 totals 14 residues. The chain's CDR3 is CASSENSFNQPQHF. The CDR3 region has the DNA TGTGCCAGCAGTGAGAACAGTTTCAATCAGCCCCAGCATTTT.